Following are 32 T cell receptor beta chains from one sample sequenced in a study of cytomegalovirus exposure and HLA in healthy donors. Sequenced by immunoSEQ multiplex PCR; TCRdb stores in-frame clones only, minus some. The sample yields over 150,000 clones, about 96% seen once. Sequencing used PBMCs. The receptors originated from a woman aged 18-35 years in good health and CMV-seronegative.

The rearrangement uses TRBV4-2 and TRBJ2-5, with 13 bases matching TRBD2. Germline V gene sequence: CDR1 LGHNA, CDR2 YNFKEQ. The CDR3 consists of 17 residues. Losses at the gene ends were 3 bases for V and 5 bases for J; bases not matched to a gene: 9. The CDR3 DNA reads TGTGCCAGCAGCCAGCGCGCGACTAGCGGGGGGCTGGAGACCCAGTACTTC. This codes for CASSQRATSGGLETQYF.

The V and J genes are TRBV5-1 and TRBJ2-3; 8 nucleotides match TRBD2. Germline CDR1 and CDR2: SGHRS and YFSETQ. The CDR3 contains 18 residues. Trimming cost V 0 bases and J 1 base; bases outside gene matches: 10. DNA for the CDR3: TGCGCCAGCAGCTTGGGACTGATGCCCGGGGGGGGCACAGATACGCAGTATTTT. Protein sequence: CASSLGLMPGGGTDTQYF.

CDR3 DNA sequence: TGTGCCAGCAGGGACACCCTCCGCAATCAGCCCCAGCATTTT. Its translation: CASRDTLRNQPQHF. The chain links TRBV6-1 to TRBJ1-5; a weak D match, TRBD1 (5 bases). The length of the CDR3 is 14 residues. V was cut by 6 bases and J by 2 bases, with 11 bases left in between. Germline CDR1 reads MNHNS; CDR2 reads SASEGT.

V and J are TRBV29-1 and TRBJ2-1; 10 bases fit TRBD2. Losses at the gene ends were 6 bases for V and 4 bases for J; bases not matched to a gene: 6. This CDR3 comprises 14 residues. CDR1 and CDR2 (germline): SQVTM, ANQGSEA. This chain's CDR3 is CSVTLAGDYNEQFF. Here the CDR3 DNA reads TGCAGCGTAACTCTAGCGGGGGATTACAATGAGCAGTTCTTC.

This rearrangement joins TRBV18 to TRBJ2-7; 7 bases map to TRBD2. Germline V lookup: CDR1 KGHSH, CDR2 LQKENI. V lost 4 bases, J lost 7 bases, and 7 bases stayed unmatched. This CDR3 spans 13 amino acids. The CDR3 protein is CASSLTSLFEQYF. In DNA form, the CDR3 reads TGTGCCAGCTCACTGACTAGCTTGTTTGAGCAGTACTTC.

V gene TRBV5-1 combines with J gene TRBJ1-6, with D tentatively TRBD1 (5 bases). The CDR3 sequence is 16 residues long. Germline CDR1 SGHRS, CDR2 YFSETQ. Deletions cut 5 bases from V and 0 bases from J, with 12 bases between. CDR3 sequence (DNA): TGCGCCAGCAGTTATCAGGGTAGCTCCTATAATTCACCCCTCCACTTT. Amino acids: CASSYQGSSYNSPLHF.

The rearrangement uses TRBV7-2 and TRBJ1-1, with D uncertain. The CDR3 is 16 amino acids. CDR1 and CDR2 from the germline V gene are SGHTA and FQGNSA. Between the trimmed V and J ends, which lost 1 base and 0 bases, there was a span of 12 bases. The CDR3 here is CASSLVLFLMNTEAFF. CDR3 sequence (DNA): TGTGCCAGCAGCTTAGTATTATTCCTTATGAACACTGAAGCTTTCTTT.

This chain uses TRBV7-2 with TRBJ2-7; 9 nucleotides match TRBD2. CDR3 length: 15 amino acids. Germline assignment: CDR1 SGHTA and CDR2 FQGNSA. The ends lost 1 base at V and 4 bases at J; junction bases unmatched: 5. CDR3 coding DNA: TGTGCCAGCAGCTTAGTGGTAGCGGGGGAATACGAGCAGTACTTC. Amino acids: CASSLVVAGEYEQYF.

This chain connects TRBV6-1 to TRBJ2-5; TRBD2 agrees at 8 bases. Trimming at V came to 5 bases and at J to 5 bases, leaving 7 bases not matched to a gene. The CDR3 is 14 amino acids. Germline assignment: CDR1 MNHNS and CDR2 SASEGT. CDR3 sequence: CASSPQLAEETQYF. Written as DNA, the CDR3 is TGTGCCAGCAGTCCCCAACTAGCGGAGGAGACCCAGTACTTC.

The V call is TRBV30, the J call TRBJ1-3; 7 bases line up with TRBD1. Germline V gives CDR1 GTSNPN, CDR2 SVGIG (reference sequence). This CDR3 region has 17 residues. V shed 3 bases, J shed 0 bases, and the junction held 11 bases outside the gene matches. This CDR3 reads CAWREADRLSSGNTIYF. CDR3 sequence (DNA): TGTGCCTGGAGAGAAGCGGACAGGTTGAGCTCTGGAAACACCATATATTTT.

The chain is built from TRBV5-1 and TRBJ1-3, with D hard to call. The CDR3 has 15 amino acids. Germline loops: CDR1 SGHRS, CDR2 YFSETQ. The V and J ends lost 2 bases and 3 bases respectively, with 12 bases between them. CDR3 sequence: CASSFREGSGNTIYF. The CDR3 DNA sequence: TGCGCCAGCAGCTTCCGGGAAGGCAGTGGAAACACCATATATTTT.

The gene calls are TRBV5-1 and TRBJ2-5; TRBD1 agrees at 9 bases. The CDR3 runs 16 residues. J gave up 2 bases and V 7 bases, and 12 bases lay outside the gene matches. Looked up from germline, CDR1 is SGHRS and CDR2 is YFSETQ. DNA of the CDR3: TGCGCCAGCGGAATAGGACAGGGGCCATTACAAGAGACCCAGTACTTC. Amino acids: CASGIGQGPLQETQYF.

The J gene is TRBJ1-1, the V gene TRBV13; possible D gene TRBD1, 6 bases. This CDR3 has 14 residues. Germline-derived CDR1 and CDR2 are PRHDT and FYEKMQ (reference sequence). Trimming cost V 4 bases and J 1 base, with 10 bases left between them. CDR3: CASSSRDKNTEAFF. DNA for the CDR3: TGTGCCAGCAGCTCCCGGGACAAGAACACTGAAGCTTTCTTT.

The rearrangement joins TRBV7-6 to TRBJ2-5; tentatively, D is TRBD1 (6 bases). The germline V and J ends were trimmed by 6 bases and 2 bases, with 13 bases remaining between them. CDR1 is SGHVS and CDR2 is FNYEAQ in the germline V gene. This CDR3 spans 14 amino acids. The CDR3 region is CASSPTGQQETQYF. The DNA for the CDR3 is TGTGCCAGCAGTCCGACAGGACAGCAAGAGACCCAGTACTTC.

This sequence joins TRBV6-5 and TRBJ2-7; 10 bases match TRBD1. Germline V CDR1 and CDR2: MNHEY, SVGAGI. Germline trimming cut 7 bases from V and 1 base from J; bases unmatched to any gene: 4. The CDR3 contains 14 residues. The CDR3 spells CASTRTGGSYEQYF. CDR3 bases: TGTGCCAGCACCAGGACAGGGGGGTCCTACGAGCAGTACTTC.

The J gene is TRBJ1-6, the V gene TRBV5-1; TRBD1 agrees at 8 bases. Per germline, CDR1 SGHRS and CDR2 YFSETQ. CDR3 size: 16 residues. The J segment lost 7 bases and the V segment lost 4 bases, leaving 10 bases of the junction unmatched. In nucleotides, the CDR3 is TGCGCCAGCAGCGCGCGTAACGGACAGGGAAATTCACCCCTCCACTTT. Amino acids: CASSARNGQGNSPLHF.

This sequence joins TRBV11-2 and TRBJ2-2, with D hard to call. The ends were cut back, 10 bases at V and 1 base at J, with 10 bases in the middle. Germline loops: CDR1 SGHAT, CDR2 FQNNGV. This CDR3 has 13 residues. The CDR3 loop is CATLTLNTGELFF. DNA for the CDR3: TGTGCCACCCTAACTCTGAACACCGGGGAGCTGTTTTTT.

V and J are TRBV5-1 and TRBJ1-4, with 7 positions matching TRBD1. The junction had 3 bases not matched to a gene; V was cut back by 3 bases and J by 4 bases. The CDR3 has 14 amino acids. In germline, CDR1 is SGHRS, CDR2 YFSETQ. The CDR3 region has the DNA TGCGCCAGCAGCTCGGGACAGATTAATGAAAAACTGTTTTTT. It translates to CASSSGQINEKLFF. Together with reference TRBV5-1 and TRBJ1-4, the CDR3 gives the full variable domain: KAGVTQTPRYLIKTRGQQVTLSCSPISGHRSVSWYQQTPGQGLQFLFEYFSETQRNKGNFPGRFSGRQFSNSRSEMNVSTLELGDSALYLCASSSGQINEKLFFGSGTQLSVL.

CDR3 bases: TGTGCCACCGAACAACCCCGGGACTACGAAGAGACCCAGTACTTC. Encoded protein: CATEQPRDYEETQYF. The chain combines TRBV7-6 with TRBJ2-5, with 7 bases matching TRBD2. The germline V gene encodes CDR1 SGHVS and CDR2 FNYEAQ. The trim removed 10 bases at V and 3 bases at J, leaving 14 bases unmatched. The length of the CDR3 is 15 residues.

The V gene is TRBV10-3, the J gene TRBJ1-6; 8 nucleotides align to TRBD1. V was pared by 1 base and J by 0 bases, with 5 bases of the junction left unmatched. There are 18 residues in the CDR3. The germline gives CDR1 ENHRY, CDR2 SYGVKD. The CDR3 loop reads CAISELDRASSYNSPLHF. CDR3 coding DNA: TGTGCCATCAGTGAGTTGGACAGGGCGAGCTCCTATAATTCACCCCTCCACTTT.

The chain combines TRBV5-1 with TRBJ1-6, with 7 bases identical to TRBD1. V lost 0 bases and J lost 3; bases outside the gene matches: 3. Germline-derived CDR1 and CDR2 are SGHRS and YFSETQ. The CDR3 length is 16 residues. This CDR3 reads CASSLGRTGYNSPLHF. CDR3 coding DNA: TGCGCCAGCAGCTTGGGTCGGACAGGCTATAATTCACCCCTCCACTTT.

J is TRBJ1-5 and V is TRBV5-8; D call uncertain. The germline V and J ends were trimmed by 0 bases and 0 bases, with 10 bases remaining between them. CDR1 is SGHTS and CDR2 is YDEGEE in the germline V gene. This CDR3 region has 16 residues. Here the CDR3 reads CASSLARQASNQPQHF. The CDR3 coding sequence is TGTGCCAGCAGCTTGGCCCGGCAGGCTAGCAATCAGCCCCAGCATTTT. Full variable domain (missing parts from reference TRBV5-8 and TRBJ1-5): EAGVTQSPTHLIKTRGQQATLRCSPISGHTSVYWYQQALGLGLQFLLWYDEGEERNRGNFPPRFSGRQFPNYSSELNVNALELEDSALYLCASSLARQASNQPQHFGDGTRLSIL.

The genes are TRBV6-5 and TRBJ2-2; possibly TRBD2 for D (6 bases). Germline V gene data show CDR1 as MNHEY and CDR2 as SVGAGI. CDR3 length: 13 amino acids. V was clipped by 7 bases and J by 7 bases, with 13 bases between them. The CDR3 DNA follows: TGTGCCAGCACGGCTAGCGCTAACGGGGAGCTGTTTTTT. Translated, it gives CASTASANGELFF.

The V and J genes are TRBV7-2 and TRBJ2-1; 12 nucleotides line up with TRBD2. Germline loops: CDR1 SGHTA, CDR2 FQGNSA. The CDR3 contains 13 residues. V was clipped by 1 base and J by 15 bases; unmatched bases: 4. The CDR3 region is CASSLGLAGAVFF. The CDR3 region has the DNA TGTGCCAGCAGCTTAGGACTAGCGGGGGCGGTGTTCTTC.

The rearrangement links TRBV5-1 to TRBJ1-1, with D perhaps TRBD1 (5 bases). Germline CDR1 SGHRS, CDR2 YFSETQ. This CDR3 is built from 14 residues. Trimming removed 4 bases at V and 6 bases at J, with 16 bases between. CDR3 residues: CASSMIGDQSEAFF. CDR3 nucleotides: TGCGCCAGCAGCATGATAGGGGATCAATCTGAAGCTTTCTTT.

The chain links TRBV7-2 to TRBJ2-7; 7 bases align to TRBD1. There are 14 residues in the CDR3. Trimming took 4 bases from V and 3 from J; bases not matched to a gene: 6. Germline V gene data show CDR1 as SGHTA and CDR2 as FQGNSA. The CDR3 sequence is CASSSLGTDYEQYF. The CDR3 DNA follows: TGTGCCAGCAGCTCGCTTGGGACAGACTACGAGCAGTACTTC.

The rearrangement joins TRBV5-8 to TRBJ2-7; 7 bases are a match to TRBD1. CDR3 size: 17 residues. V shed 2 bases and J 2 bases; nucleotides not matched to a gene: 13. Germline V CDR1 and CDR2: SGHTS, YDEGEE. CDR3 bases: TGTGCCAGCAGCTTCTTCCCAGGGGGAGACTTTGCCTACGAGCAGTACTTC. Protein sequence: CASSFFPGGDFAYEQYF.

The chain couples TRBV5-1 to TRBJ2-3; tentative D call: TRBD2 (7 bases). Trimming left V 5 bases short and J 5 bases short, with 15 bases between. Looked up from germline, CDR1 is SGHRS and CDR2 is YFSETQ. This CDR3 has 14 residues. The CDR3 nucleotides read TGCGCCAGCAGTAGGGGGGGTGGCGAAGATACGCAGTATTTT. It codes for CASSRGGGEDTQYF.

The chain couples TRBV18 to TRBJ1-1; maybe TRBD1 (5 bases). This CDR3 comprises 17 residues. Trimming shortened V by 8 bases and J by 6 bases, and 28 bases separated the two germline ends. Germline CDR1 reads KGHSH; CDR2 reads LQKENI. DNA for the CDR3: TGTGCCAGCCCCGAGGCGGCAGGGATGGCGGCGGGGTCTGAAGCTTTCTTT. It yields the protein CASPEAAGMAAGSEAFF.

A note on this clone: The junction does not match germline at one end; this may be a read error. The chain is built from TRBV4-1 and TRBJ1-1; 8 bases are a match to TRBD1. Looked up from germline, CDR1 is MGHRA and CDR2 is YSYEKL. The length of the CDR3 is 18 residues. CDR3 amino acids: CASSQDPPRTGMNIEAFF. In DNA, the CDR3 is TGCGCCAGCAGCCAAGACCCACCTAGGACAGGGATGAACATTGAAGCTTTCTTT.

The rearrangement links TRBV5-6 to TRBJ2-7, with 7 bases that match TRBD1. CDR3 length: 18 residues. The J segment lost 3 bases and the V segment lost 4 bases, leaving 19 bases of the junction unmatched. Germline V lookup: CDR1 SGHDT, CDR2 YYEEEE. In nucleotides, the CDR3 is TGTGCCAGCAGCCGACGTAGTGCTGGGACAGTTTTCTTCTACGAGCAGTACTTC. This codes for CASSRRSAGTVFFYEQYF.

The J gene is TRBJ2-3, the V gene TRBV9; TRBD2 aligns across 8 bases. Germline V lookup: CDR1 SGDLS, CDR2 YYNGEE. Losses at the gene ends were 3 bases for V and 6 bases for J; bases not matched to a gene: 9. The CDR3 runs 15 residues. The CDR3 DNA is TGTGCCAGCAGCGCCAGGACTAGCCCTCCGGATACGCAGTATTTT. Translated: CASSARTSPPDTQYF.